The 9 T cell receptor beta chains in this list originate from one sample, sequenced in a study of human T cells and chemical hapten exposure. TCRdb fed the RACE reads into MiXCR, producing one record per CDR3 protein. The data show roughly 200,000 distinct CDR3 sequences, 24% seen once. Time point: patch test 3, about 24 weeks after DPC sensitization. As to treatment: therapeutic diphenylcyclopropenone sensitization with weekly scalp DPC. This specimen consisted of whole blood, obtained in connection with sensitization to the hapten diphenylcyclopropenone (DPC). These receptors came from a woman aged 40 to 49 with alopecia areata. Some clones in this sample may be carry-over from other donors' samples.

The rearrangement joins TRBV12-3 or TRBV12-4 to TRBJ1-2, with a weak D call TRBD1 (6 bases). V lost 7 bases and J 7 bases, leaving 19 bases between the germline ends. This CDR3 spans 14 amino acids. CDR3 protein: CASTLPGGGSGYTF. The CDR3 nucleotides are TGTGCCAGCACCCTTCCGGGGGGCGGGAGTGGCTACACCTTC.

The sample holds many counts of this clonotype. The V gene is TRBV7-9, the J gene TRBJ2-1, with TRBD2 as a possible D gene (5 bases). Per germline, CDR1 SEHNR and CDR2 FQNEAQ (reference sequence). V lost 0 bases, J lost 7 bases, and 13 bases lay in between. The CDR3 contains 15 residues. This chain's CDR3 is CASSLALARLNEQFF. CDR3 nucleotide sequence: TGTGCCAGCAGCTTAGCCCTAGCACGCTTGAATGAGCAGTTCTTC.

The chain carries TRBV28 and TRBJ1-1; 10 bases are shared with TRBD1. CDR3 length: 17 amino acids. The V and J ends lost 3 bases and 0 bases, in that order; junction bases with no gene match: 7. Looked up from germline, CDR1 is MDHEN and CDR2 is SYDVKM. DNA for the CDR3: TGTGCCAGCAGTTTGTACGGGACAGGGGCGATGAACACTGAAGCTTTCTTT. Protein: CASSLYGTGAMNTEAFF.

The J gene is TRBJ2-5, the V gene TRBV20-1, with D possibly being TRBD1 or TRBD2 (6 bases each). The germline V and J ends were trimmed by 8 bases and 6 bases, with 22 bases remaining between them. This CDR3 has 14 residues. Per germline, CDR1 DFQATT and CDR2 SNEGSKA (reference sequence). The CDR3 DNA sequence: TGCAGTCCCAAAGGGGAGGTACAGGGTAAGACCCAGTACTTC. Its translation: CSPKGEVQGKTQYF.

This clonotype has just one count. For the CDR3, the DNA is TGCGCCAGCAGCCAAGTCGCTTTGAACACTGAAGCTTTCTTT. It encodes CASSQVALNTEAFF. The rearrangement uses TRBV4-3 and TRBJ1-1; no reliable D call. The germline V and J ends were trimmed by 1 base and 0 bases, with 6 bases remaining between them. CDR3 length equals 14 residues. Germline lookup yields CDR1 LGHNA and CDR2 YSLEER.

In this sample, this clonotype turned up a few times. This sequence joins TRBV28 and TRBJ2-3, with D tentatively TRBD1 (5 bases). The CDR3 spans 15 residues. Germline CDR1 reads MDHEN; CDR2 reads SYDVKM. V dropped 4 bases and J dropped 4 bases, with 15 bases sitting between them. The CDR3 coding sequence is TGTGCCAGCAGTTCAGCAGGGATTCGCGCAGATACGCAGTATTTT. It specifies CASSSAGIRADTQYF.

The CDR3 DNA reads TGCAGCGTTGTCCATTCTAGCGAGGGTACGCAGTATTTT. Translated: CSVVHSSEGTQYF. This chain joins TRBV29-1 and TRBJ2-3; a possible D gene is TRBD2 (6 bases). Deletions cut 4 bases from V and 8 bases from J, with 16 bases between. Per the germline V gene, CDR1 is SQVTM and CDR2 is ANQGSEA. The CDR3 has 13 residues.

This clonotype was recorded a few times. CDR3 bases: TGTGCCAGCAGCGCCAGGGGGCTGGGGGTTCAAGAGACCCAGTACTTC. It is translated as CASSARGLGVQETQYF. The chain is built from TRBV6-2 or TRBV6-3 and TRBJ2-5, with 8 bases aligning to TRBD1. From germline, CDR1 is MNHEY and CDR2 SVGEGT. This CDR3 has 16 amino acids. V shed 6 bases and J 2 bases; nucleotides not matched to a gene: 11.

The chain couples TRBV15 to TRBJ2-7; D uncertain. The germline V and J ends were trimmed by 0 bases and 2 bases, with 11 bases remaining between them. This CDR3 is built from 15 residues. From germline, CDR1 is LNHNV and CDR2 YYDKDF (reference sequence). CDR3 DNA: TGTGCCACCAGCAGAGATAAGGGCCAAACCTACGAGCAGTACTTC. It translates to CATSRDKGQTYEQYF.